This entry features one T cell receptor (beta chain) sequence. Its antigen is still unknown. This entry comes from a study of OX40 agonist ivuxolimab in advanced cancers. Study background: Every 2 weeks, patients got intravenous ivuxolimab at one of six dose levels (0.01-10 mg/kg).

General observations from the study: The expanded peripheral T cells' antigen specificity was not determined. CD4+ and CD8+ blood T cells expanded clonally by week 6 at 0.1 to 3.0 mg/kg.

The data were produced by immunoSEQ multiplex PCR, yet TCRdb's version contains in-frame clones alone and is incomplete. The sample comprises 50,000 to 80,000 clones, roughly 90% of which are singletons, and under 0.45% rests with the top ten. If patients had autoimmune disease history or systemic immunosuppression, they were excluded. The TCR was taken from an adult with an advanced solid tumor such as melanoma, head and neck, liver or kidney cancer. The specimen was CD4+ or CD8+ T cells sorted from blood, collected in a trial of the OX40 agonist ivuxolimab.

CDR3 nucleotides: TGTGCCAGCAGCTTAGGTAAGATGAACACTGAAGCTTTCTTT. Translating it yields CASSLGKMNTEAFF. This chain uses TRBV11-2 with TRBJ1-1; D uncertain. The CDR3 contains 14 residues. The germline V and J ends were trimmed by 1 base and 0 bases, with 6 bases remaining between them. Per germline, CDR1 SGHAT and CDR2 FQNNGV.